This T cell receptor beta chain comes out of a study of T cell repertoires in cytomegalovirus infection. Study observations and caveats: Across the ex vivo response, the dominant clonotypes were HLA-C-restricted CMV-specific TCR beta clonotypes.

V shed 0 bases and J shed 7 bases, with 18 bases lying between them. The CDR3 sequence is 16 residues long. Germline CDR1 is MNHEY and CDR2 is SMNVEV (reference sequence). A remark on this clonotype: The antigen remains undetermined.

TCRdb called the reads again in MiXCR, with one record for every CDR3 protein. Of fewer than 1,000,000 distinct CDR3 sequences listed, roughly 30% are singletons. The sequenced sample was cultured CD8+ T cells from PBMCs, obtained from culture after CMV antigen stimulation. The receptor was derived from a human donor in good health (CMV status not recorded). Some clones in this sample may be carry-over from other donors' samples. The chain combines TRBV27 with TRBJ1-1; D not certain. The CDR3 DNA sequence: TGTGCCAGCAGTTTATCGAGAAGGTCCCCTTGGGATGAAGCTTTCTTT. This translates into CASSLSRRSPWDEAFF.